The clone carrying this T cell receptor beta chain was detected many times. Its antigen is currently unknown. This record belongs to a study of T cells after yellow fever vaccination. Whole-study results and caveats: Sorted repertoires could include abundant contaminating clonotypes from bulk cells.

They built TCR cDNA with 5'RACE template switching, a step that put in a universal primer site and UMIs. TCRdb called the 5' RACE reads again in MiXCR, with one record for every CDR3 protein. Of 120,000 to 150,000 distinct CDR3 sequences in the sample, 7.7% were seen once. The TCR sequence derives from a man aged 25 to 40 who received the YFV17D yellow fever vaccine. The material sequenced was CD4+ T cells sorted from PBMCs, taken 5 days after the yellow fever booster vaccination.

CDR3 sequence: CSDTGLERDTQYF. The CDR3 coding sequence is TGCAGCGACACCGGACTAGAGCGAGATACGCAGTATTTT. The J gene is TRBJ2-3, the V gene TRBV29-1; 7 nucleotides align to TRBD2. This CDR3 spans 13 amino acids. The trim removed 7 bases at V and 5 bases at J, leaving 9 bases unmatched. Germline V gene lookup returns CDR1 SQVTM and CDR2 ANQGSEA.